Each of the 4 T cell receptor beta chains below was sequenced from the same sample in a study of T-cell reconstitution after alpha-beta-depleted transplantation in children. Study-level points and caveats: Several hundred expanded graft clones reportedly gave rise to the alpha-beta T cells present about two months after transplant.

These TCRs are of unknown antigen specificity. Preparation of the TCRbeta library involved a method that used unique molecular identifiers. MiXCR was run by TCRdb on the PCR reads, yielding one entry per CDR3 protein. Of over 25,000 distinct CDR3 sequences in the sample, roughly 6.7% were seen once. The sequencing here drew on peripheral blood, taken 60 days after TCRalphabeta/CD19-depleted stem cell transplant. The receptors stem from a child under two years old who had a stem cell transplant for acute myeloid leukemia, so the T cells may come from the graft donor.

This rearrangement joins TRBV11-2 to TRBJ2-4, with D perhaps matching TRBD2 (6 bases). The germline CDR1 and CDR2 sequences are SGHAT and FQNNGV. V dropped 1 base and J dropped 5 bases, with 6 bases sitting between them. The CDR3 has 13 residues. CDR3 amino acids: CASSLGRENIQYF. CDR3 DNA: TGTGCCAGCAGCTTAGGGAGGGAAAACATTCAGTACTTC.

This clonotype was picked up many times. The CDR3 nucleotides read TGCGCCAGCAGCCATCGACAGGGGGTCAATGAGCAGTTCTTC. Encoded protein: CASSHRQGVNEQFF. The J gene is TRBJ2-1, the V gene TRBV5-1; 9 nucleotides line up with TRBD1. CDR3 length: 14 residues. The V segment lost 4 bases and the J segment 6 bases; nucleotides outside the gene matches: 5. The germline gives CDR1 SGHRS, CDR2 YFSETQ.

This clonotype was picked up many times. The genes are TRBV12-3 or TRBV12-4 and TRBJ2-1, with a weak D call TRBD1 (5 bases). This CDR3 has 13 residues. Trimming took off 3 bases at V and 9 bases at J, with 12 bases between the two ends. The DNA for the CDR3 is TGTGCCAGCAGTTTTTCTCAGGGCGGTGAGCAGTTCTTC. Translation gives CASSFSQGGEQFF.

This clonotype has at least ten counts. CDR3: CSVEGLKETQYF. CDR3 nucleotides: TGCAGCGTTGAGGGGCTCAAAGAGACCCAGTACTTC. The chain recombines TRBV29-1 with TRBJ2-5, with a tentative D call TRBD1 (5 bases). V was shortened by 3 bases and J by 3 bases, with 8 bases between the two germline ends. This CDR3 is 12 amino acids long. CDR1 is SQVTM, CDR2 ANQGSEA, per germline.